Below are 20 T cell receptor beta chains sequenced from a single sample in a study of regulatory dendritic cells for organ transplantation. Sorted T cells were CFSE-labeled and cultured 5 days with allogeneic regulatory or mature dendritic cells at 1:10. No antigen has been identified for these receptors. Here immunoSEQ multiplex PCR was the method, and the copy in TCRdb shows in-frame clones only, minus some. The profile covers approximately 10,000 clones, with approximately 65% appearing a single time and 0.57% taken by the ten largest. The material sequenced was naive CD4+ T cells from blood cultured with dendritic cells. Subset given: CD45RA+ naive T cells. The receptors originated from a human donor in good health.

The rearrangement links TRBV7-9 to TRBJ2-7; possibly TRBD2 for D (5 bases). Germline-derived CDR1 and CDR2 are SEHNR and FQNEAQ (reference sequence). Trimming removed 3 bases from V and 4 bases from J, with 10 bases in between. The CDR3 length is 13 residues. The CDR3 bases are TGTGCCAGCAGCTTGGAGGAGATGTACGAGCAGTACTTC. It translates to CASSLEEMYEQYF.

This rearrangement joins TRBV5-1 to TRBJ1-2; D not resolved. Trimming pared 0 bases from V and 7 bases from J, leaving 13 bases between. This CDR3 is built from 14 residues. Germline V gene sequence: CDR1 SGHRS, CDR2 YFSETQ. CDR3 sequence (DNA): TGCGCCAGCAGCTTGGCCCGGGAGAGGAGTGGCTACACCTTC. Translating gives CASSLARERSGYTF.

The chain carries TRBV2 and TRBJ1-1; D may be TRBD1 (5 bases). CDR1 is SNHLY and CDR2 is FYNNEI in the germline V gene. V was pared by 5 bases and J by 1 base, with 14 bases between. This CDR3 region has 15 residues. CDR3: CASSQGARRNTEAFF. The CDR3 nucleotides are TGTGCCAGCAGTCAAGGGGCGCGAAGGAACACTGAAGCTTTCTTT.

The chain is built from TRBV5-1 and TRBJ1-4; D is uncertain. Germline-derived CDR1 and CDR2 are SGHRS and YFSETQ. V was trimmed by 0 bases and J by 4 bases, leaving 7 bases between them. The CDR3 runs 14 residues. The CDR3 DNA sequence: TGCGCCAGCAGCTTGGGACGGGTTAATGAAAAACTGTTTTTT. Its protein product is CASSLGRVNEKLFF.

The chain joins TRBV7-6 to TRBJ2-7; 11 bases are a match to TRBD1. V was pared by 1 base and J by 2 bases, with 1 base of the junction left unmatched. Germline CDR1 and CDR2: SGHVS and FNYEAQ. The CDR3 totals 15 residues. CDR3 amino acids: CASSLVGQGAYEQYF. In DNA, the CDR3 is TGTGCCAGCAGCTTAGTGGGACAGGGGGCCTACGAGCAGTACTTC.

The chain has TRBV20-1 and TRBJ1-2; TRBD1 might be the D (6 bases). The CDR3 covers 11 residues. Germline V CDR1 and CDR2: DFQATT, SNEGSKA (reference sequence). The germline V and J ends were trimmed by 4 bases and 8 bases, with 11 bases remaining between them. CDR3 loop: CSAIQGRGYTF. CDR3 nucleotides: TGCAGTGCTATCCAGGGGCGGGGCTACACCTTC.

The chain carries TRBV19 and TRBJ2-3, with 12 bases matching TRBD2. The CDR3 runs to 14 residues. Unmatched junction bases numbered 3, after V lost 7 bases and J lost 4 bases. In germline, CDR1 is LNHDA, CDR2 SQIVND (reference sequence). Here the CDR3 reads CASKASGGADTQYF. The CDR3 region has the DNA TGTGCCAGTAAGGCTAGCGGGGGGGCAGATACGCAGTATTTT.

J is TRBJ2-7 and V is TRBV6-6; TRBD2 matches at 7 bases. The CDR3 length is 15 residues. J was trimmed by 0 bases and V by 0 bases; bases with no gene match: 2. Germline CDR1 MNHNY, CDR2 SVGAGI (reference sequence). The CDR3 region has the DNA TGTGCCAGCAGTTACTCTAGGGACTACTCCTACGAGCAGTACTTC. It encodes CASSYSRDYSYEQYF.

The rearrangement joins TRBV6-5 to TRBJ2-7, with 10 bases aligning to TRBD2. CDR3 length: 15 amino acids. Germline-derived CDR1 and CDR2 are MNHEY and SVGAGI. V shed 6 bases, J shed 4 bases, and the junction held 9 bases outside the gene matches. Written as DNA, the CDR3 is TGTGCCAGCAGGAATCTAGCGGGGGTAGGTTACGAGCAGTACTTC. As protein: CASRNLAGVGYEQYF.

CDR3: CASSVGASSYNEQFF. The CDR3 DNA reads TGTGCCAGCAGCGTAGGAGCTAGCTCCTACAATGAGCAGTTCTTC. The chain uses TRBV9 and TRBJ2-1; the D is unclear. This CDR3 comprises 15 residues. Germline loops: CDR1 SGDLS, CDR2 YYNGEE. V lost 0 bases, J lost 0 bases, and 7 bases lay in between.

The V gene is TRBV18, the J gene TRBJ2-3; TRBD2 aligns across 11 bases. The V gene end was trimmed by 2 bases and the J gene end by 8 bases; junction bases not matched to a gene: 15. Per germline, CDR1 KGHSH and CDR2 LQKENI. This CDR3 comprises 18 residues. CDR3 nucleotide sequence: TGTGCCAGCTCACCAATTACCCCACTAGCGGGGGCCGGGGGTACGCAGTATTTT. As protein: CASSPITPLAGAGGTQYF.

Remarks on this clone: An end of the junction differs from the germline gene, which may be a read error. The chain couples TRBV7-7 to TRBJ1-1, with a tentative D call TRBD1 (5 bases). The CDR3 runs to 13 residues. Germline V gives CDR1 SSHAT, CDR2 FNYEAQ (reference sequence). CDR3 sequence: CASSLAQGTEAFF. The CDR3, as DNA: TGTGCTAGCAGCTTAGCGCAGGGTACTGAAGCTTTCTTT.

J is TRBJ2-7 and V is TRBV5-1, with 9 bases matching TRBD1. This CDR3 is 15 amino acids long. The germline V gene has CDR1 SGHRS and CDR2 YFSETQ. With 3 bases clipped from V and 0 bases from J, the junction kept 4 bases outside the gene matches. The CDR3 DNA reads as TGCGCCAGCAGCTCCCGGACAGGGGACTCCTACGAGCAGTACTTC. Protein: CASSSRTGDSYEQYF.

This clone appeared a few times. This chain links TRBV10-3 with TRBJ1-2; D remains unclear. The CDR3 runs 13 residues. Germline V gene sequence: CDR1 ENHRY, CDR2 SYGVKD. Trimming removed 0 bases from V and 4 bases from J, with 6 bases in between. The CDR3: CAISESPGYGYTF. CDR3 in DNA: TGTGCCATCAGTGAGTCTCCGGGCTATGGCTACACCTTC.

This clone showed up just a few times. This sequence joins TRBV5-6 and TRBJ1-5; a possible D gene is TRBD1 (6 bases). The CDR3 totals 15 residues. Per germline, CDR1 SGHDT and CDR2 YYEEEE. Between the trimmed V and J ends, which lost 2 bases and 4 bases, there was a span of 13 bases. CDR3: CASSFRPRGNQPQHF. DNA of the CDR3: TGTGCCAGCAGCTTTAGACCGAGGGGGAATCAGCCCCAGCATTTT.

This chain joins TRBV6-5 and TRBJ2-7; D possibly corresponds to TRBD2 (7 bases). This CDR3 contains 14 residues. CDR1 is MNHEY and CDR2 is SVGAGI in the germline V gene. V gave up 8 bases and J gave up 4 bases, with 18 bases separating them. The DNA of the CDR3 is TGTGCCAGCTCGGCGGGGGCCTGGTCTTACGAGCAGTACTTC. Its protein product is CASSAGAWSYEQYF.

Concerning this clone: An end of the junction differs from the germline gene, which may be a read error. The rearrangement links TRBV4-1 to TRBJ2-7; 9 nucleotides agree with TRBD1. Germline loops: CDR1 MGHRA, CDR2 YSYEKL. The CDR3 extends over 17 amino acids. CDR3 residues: CASSKDKMGQGLPEQYF. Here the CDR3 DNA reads TGCGCCAGCAGCAAAGATAAAATGGGACAGGGACTTCCCGAGCAGTACTTC.

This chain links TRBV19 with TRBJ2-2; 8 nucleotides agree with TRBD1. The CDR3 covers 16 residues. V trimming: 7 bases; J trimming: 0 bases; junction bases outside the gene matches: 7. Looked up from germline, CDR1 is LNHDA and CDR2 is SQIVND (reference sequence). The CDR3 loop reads CASTTTGDANTGELFF. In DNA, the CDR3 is TGTGCCAGTACCACGACAGGGGACGCGAACACCGGGGAGCTGTTTTTT.

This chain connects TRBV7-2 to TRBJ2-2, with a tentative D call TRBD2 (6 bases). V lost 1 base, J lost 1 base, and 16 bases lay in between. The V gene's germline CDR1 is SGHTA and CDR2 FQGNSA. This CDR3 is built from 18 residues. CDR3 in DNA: TGTGCCAGCAGCTTAGTTGCGGGGTGGGGCTTGAACACCGGGGAGCTGTTTTTT. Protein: CASSLVAGWGLNTGELFF. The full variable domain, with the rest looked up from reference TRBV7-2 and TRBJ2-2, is GAGVSQSPSNKVTEKGKDVELRCDPISGHTALYWYRQSLGQGLEFLIYFQGNSAPDKSGLPSDRFSAERTGGSVSTLTIQRTQQEDSAVYLCASSLVAGWGLNTGELFFGEGSRLTVL.

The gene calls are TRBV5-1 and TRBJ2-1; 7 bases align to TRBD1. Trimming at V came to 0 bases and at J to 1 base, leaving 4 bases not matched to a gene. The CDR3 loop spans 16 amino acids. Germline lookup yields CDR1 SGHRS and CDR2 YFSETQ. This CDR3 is CASSLGQGVSYNEQFF. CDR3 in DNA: TGCGCCAGCAGCTTGGGGCAGGGGGTATCCTACAATGAGCAGTTCTTC. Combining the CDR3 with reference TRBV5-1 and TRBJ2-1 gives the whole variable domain KAGVTQTPRYLIKTRGQQVTLSCSPISGHRSVSWYQQTPGQGLQFLFEYFSETQRNKGNFPGRFSGRQFSNSRSEMNVSTLELGDSALYLCASSLGQGVSYNEQFFGPGTRLTVL.